The 21 T cell receptor beta chains given below trace back to one sample, sequenced in a study of PD-1 blockade in mismatch repair-deficient tumors. TCRdb's copy holds only in-frame clones and misses some; the assay was immunoSEQ multiplex PCR. The sample records 95,000 to 150,000 clones, around 83% being singletons. The sequences come from peripheral blood, collected 44 weeks after starting pembrolizumab. All receptors come from an adult with mismatch repair-deficient cancer.

The chain recombines TRBV7-8 with TRBJ2-3; no definite D call. Germline CDR1 SGHVS, CDR2 FQNEAQ. This CDR3 has 12 amino acids. V was cut by 2 bases and J by 14 bases, with 14 bases left in between. The CDR3 region is CASSLSGSTLYF. CDR3 DNA sequence: TGTGCCAGCAGCTTAAGTGGTTCCACCCTGTATTTT. Supplemented by reference TRBV7-8 and TRBJ2-3, the full variable domain reads GAGVSQSPRYKVAKRGQDVALRCDPISGHVSLFWYQQALGQGPEFLTYFQNEAQLDKSGLPSDRFFAERPEGSVSTLKIQRTQQEDSAVYLCASSLSGSTLYFGPGTRLTVL.

The chain uses TRBV6-5 and TRBJ1-2, with a tentative D call TRBD1 (6 bases). The CDR3 runs 14 residues. Germline V gene data show CDR1 as MNHEY and CDR2 as SVGAGI. V lost 4 bases and J 6 bases, leaving 15 bases between the germline ends. The CDR3 DNA is TGTGCCAGCAGTTCTCCCGGGACAAGTAATGGCTACACCTTC. Translated: CASSSPGTSNGYTF.

This chain joins TRBV11-2 and TRBJ2-7, with 12 bases fitting TRBD2. The CDR3 length is 18 residues. J gave up 4 bases and V 3 bases, and 13 bases lay outside the gene matches. Germline V gene lookup returns CDR1 SGHAT and CDR2 FQNNGV. The CDR3 DNA sequence: TGTGCCAGCAGCTTTATACGGGACAGACTAGCGGGAGTGTACGAGCAGTACTTC. The encoded protein is CASSFIRDRLAGVYEQYF.

This chain uses TRBV11-3 with TRBJ2-6; 9 positions agree with TRBD1. This CDR3 has 19 residues. Germline V CDR1 and CDR2: SGHNT, YENEEA. V lost 2 bases, J lost 3 bases, and 11 bases stayed unmatched. DNA of the CDR3: TGTGCCAGCAGCTTATCTTCCGGGACAGGGTCTTATGGGGCCAACGTCCTGACTTTC. Its translation is CASSLSSGTGSYGANVLTF.

The V gene is TRBV14, the J gene TRBJ2-1; TRBD2 is a possible D gene (6 bases). CDR3 length: 13 residues. With 4 bases removed from V and 10 bases from J, the gap between germline ends came to 14 bases. Germline V gene lookup returns CDR1 SGHDN and CDR2 FVKESK. The CDR3 loop is CASSPRVGGEQFF. CDR3 nucleotide sequence: TGTGCCAGCAGCCCACGAGTGGGGGGAGAGCAGTTCTTC. Looking up the rest from reference TRBV14 and TRBJ2-1 gives the full variable domain: EAGVTQFPSHSVIEKGQTVTLRCDPISGHDNLYWYRRVMGKEIKFLLHFVKESKQDESGMPNNRFLAERTGGTYSTLKVQPAELEDSGVYFCASSPRVGGEQFFGPGTRLTVL.

J is TRBJ2-1 and V is TRBV4-3; 7 nucleotides agree with TRBD1. The CDR3 sequence is 16 residues long. With 3 bases clipped from V and 4 bases from J, the junction kept 9 bases outside the gene matches. CDR1 is LGHNA, CDR2 YSLEER, per germline. The CDR3 reads CASSQAGTDLYNEQFF. In DNA form, the CDR3 reads TGCGCCAGCAGCCAGGCCGGGACAGACTTATACAATGAGCAGTTCTTC.

The chain couples TRBV6-1 to TRBJ1-1; TRBD1 matches 12 bases. The V gene end was trimmed by 6 bases and the J gene end by 2 bases; junction bases not matched to a gene: 1. The germline V gene has CDR1 MNHNS and CDR2 SASEGT. The CDR3 spans 14 residues. CDR3: CASRGQGANTEAFF. Written as DNA, the CDR3 is TGTGCCAGCAGGGGACAGGGGGCCAACACTGAAGCTTTCTTT.

The J gene is TRBJ2-7, the V gene TRBV4-2; 10 positions agree with TRBD2. Germline V gene lookup returns CDR1 LGHNA and CDR2 YNFKEQ. This CDR3 region has 15 residues. V dropped 1 base and J dropped 7; count of bases not matched to a gene: 7. The CDR3 is CASSQAPSGREEQYF. The CDR3 DNA reads TGTGCCAGCAGCCAAGCCCCCAGCGGGAGGGAGGAGCAGTACTTC.

This clone showed up just a few times. V and J are TRBV29-1 and TRBJ1-1, with a weak D call TRBD1 (5 bases). The CDR3 covers 14 residues. V dropped 6 bases and J dropped 2 bases, with 16 bases sitting between them. Germline V CDR1 and CDR2: SQVTM, ANQGSEA. This CDR3 is CSVALWGANTEAFF. In DNA form, the CDR3 reads TGCAGCGTCGCTCTTTGGGGCGCCAACACTGAAGCTTTCTTT.

V usage is TRBV27 and J usage is TRBJ1-5; a weak D match, TRBD1 (5 bases). Germline CDR1 and CDR2: MNHEY and SMNVEV (reference sequence). Trimming stripped 4 bases from V and 6 bases from J, with 10 bases between. The CDR3 is 13 residues long. The DNA for the CDR3 is TGTGCCAGCAGTTCATCCGGGGGTCAGCCCCAGCATTTT. As protein: CASSSSGGQPQHF.

This clone appeared once. The V and J genes are TRBV29-1 and TRBJ1-1; 7 bases are a match to TRBD1. Germline CDR1 is SQVTM and CDR2 is ANQGSEA. V lost 3 bases to trimming and J lost 4 bases; unmatched junction nucleotides: 11. This CDR3 is 15 amino acids long. CDR3 residues: CSVDRQGVSSTEAFF. In DNA, the CDR3 is TGCAGCGTTGATAGGCAGGGGGTATCGAGCACTGAAGCTTTCTTT.

The chain links TRBV6-1 to TRBJ2-7; no clear D gene. Germline CDR1 is MNHNS and CDR2 is SASEGT. This CDR3 has 13 residues. V shed 4 bases and J shed 1 base, with 8 bases lying between them. The CDR3 is CASSGLTSYEQYF. DNA of the CDR3: TGTGCCAGCAGTGGTTTGACATCCTACGAGCAGTACTTC.

V and J are TRBV19 and TRBJ2-7; D is unclear. Trimming removed 3 bases from V and 2 bases from J, with 11 bases in between. The CDR3 is 14 amino acids. In germline, CDR1 is LNHDA, CDR2 SQIVND (reference sequence). The CDR3 nucleotides read TGTGCCAGTAGTATCGTAGATAAACCCTACGAGCAGTACTTC. This translates into CASSIVDKPYEQYF.

This chain joins TRBV4-1 and TRBJ2-7; no reliable D call. Trimming left V 1 base short and J 7 bases short, with 14 bases between. CDR3 length: 14 amino acids. The V gene's germline CDR1 is MGHRA and CDR2 YSYEKL. The DNA of the CDR3 is TGCGCCAGCAGCCAAGGACTGGGTAATAGGGAGCAGTACTTC. Its translation is CASSQGLGNREQYF.

This sequence joins TRBV5-6 and TRBJ1-5; D may be TRBD1 (5 bases). Germline lookup yields CDR1 SGHDT and CDR2 YYEEEE. This CDR3 comprises 16 residues. Deletions cut 0 bases from V and 2 bases from J, with 12 bases between. This CDR3 is CASSLAQGRGNQPQHF. The CDR3 DNA reads TGTGCCAGCAGCTTGGCCCAGGGTCGGGGCAATCAGCCCCAGCATTTT.

V usage is TRBV18 and J usage is TRBJ1-4, with 12 positions matching TRBD1. The CDR3 contains 17 residues. The J segment lost 8 bases and the V segment lost 3 bases, leaving 10 bases of the junction unmatched. Germline V gives CDR1 KGHSH, CDR2 LQKENI. The CDR3 loop reads CASSPKAPGQGAEKLFF. For the CDR3, the DNA is TGTGCCAGCTCACCTAAGGCGCCGGGACAGGGGGCGGAAAAACTGTTTTTT.

The genes are TRBV29-1 and TRBJ2-5; 9 positions agree with TRBD2. The J segment lost 5 bases and the V segment lost 5 bases, leaving 18 bases of the junction unmatched. The CDR3 totals 17 residues. CDR1 is SQVTM and CDR2 is ANQGSEA in the germline V gene. The CDR3 is CSVNKPYPAGGPETQYF. As DNA, the CDR3 is TGCAGCGTTAATAAGCCATATCCGGCGGGAGGGCCGGAGACCCAGTACTTC.

This chain links TRBV7-2 with TRBJ1-1; D perhaps matches TRBD1 (5 bases). This CDR3 contains 14 residues. With 4 bases removed from V and 1 base from J, the gap between germline ends came to 10 bases. Germline CDR1 reads SGHTA; CDR2 reads FQGNSA. This chain's CDR3 is CASSSRQRNTEAFF. CDR3 sequence (DNA): TGTGCCAGCAGCTCAAGACAGAGGAACACTGAAGCTTTCTTT.

DNA of the CDR3: TGCAGCGTGGACCGGGACAGGGATCGAGCAGATACGCAGTATTTT. Encoded protein: CSVDRDRDRADTQYF. The chain has TRBV29-1 and TRBJ2-3, with 9 bases matching TRBD1. V dropped 6 bases and J dropped 4; count of bases not matched to a gene: 11. CDR1 and CDR2 (germline): SQVTM, ANQGSEA. CDR3 length equals 15 residues.

The chain has TRBV7-8 and TRBJ1-5; TRBD1 matches 9 bases. Germline V gives CDR1 SGHVS, CDR2 FQNEAQ. CDR3 length equals 15 residues. After removal of 3 bases from V and 1 base from J, the junction contained 1 base not matched to a gene. The CDR3, as DNA: TGTGCCAGCAGCTTCGGGACAGGGAGCAATCAGCCCCAGCATTTT. It codes for CASSFGTGSNQPQHF. The full variable domain, completed using reference TRBV7-8 and TRBJ1-5, is GAGVSQSPRYKVAKRGQDVALRCDPISGHVSLFWYQQALGQGPEFLTYFQNEAQLDKSGLPSDRFFAERPEGSVSTLKIQRTQQEDSAVYLCASSFGTGSNQPQHFGDGTRLSIL.

The CDR3 spells CASSLFGGSPSYNEQFF. CDR3 sequence (DNA): TGTGCCAGCAGCTTATTCGGAGGGAGTCCTTCCTACAATGAGCAGTTCTTC. The chain uses TRBV11-2 and TRBJ2-1; tentatively, D is TRBD2 (6 bases). There are 17 residues in the CDR3. Trimming took off 2 bases at V and 1 base at J, with 15 bases between the two ends. Germline V lookup: CDR1 SGHAT, CDR2 FQNNGV.